This entry lists 14 T cell receptor beta chains sequenced from one sample in a study of blood T cell repertoires in COVID-19. Sequenced by immunoSEQ multiplex PCR; TCRdb stores in-frame clones only, minus some. The profile covers 200,000 to 250,000 clones, with more than 80% appearing a single time and about 7.8% taken by the ten largest. The sample comprised peripheral blood. Receptors originate from a woman of 80 years or more with COVID-19, enrolled during active disease.

The rearrangement joins TRBV18 to TRBJ1-3; no clear D gene. CDR1 KGHSH and CDR2 LQKENI come from the germline V gene. Trimming stripped 4 bases from V and 0 bases from J, with 7 bases between. The CDR3 runs to 14 residues. CDR3 residues: CASSRGDSGNTIYF. The CDR3 DNA is TGTGCCAGCTCACGGGGAGACTCTGGAAACACCATATATTTT.

The J gene is TRBJ1-5, the V gene TRBV7-8; D call uncertain. The germline V gene encodes CDR1 SGHVS and CDR2 FQNEAQ. Trimming took 5 bases from V and 9 from J, leaving 17 bases between them. This CDR3 is 14 amino acids long. This CDR3 reads CASSGNGKGMPQHF. The DNA of the CDR3 is TGTGCCAGCAGCGGTAACGGGAAGGGCATGCCCCAGCATTTT.

V usage is TRBV2 and J usage is TRBJ1-2; TRBD1 matches 7 bases. This CDR3 contains 12 residues. Germline CDR1 and CDR2: SNHLY and FYNNEI. The junction had 4 bases not matched to a gene; V was cut back by 4 bases and J by 8 bases. CDR3 DNA sequence: TGTGCCAGCAGTGGGCAGGGGGGAGGCTACACCTTC. Translated, it gives CASSGQGGGYTF.

The V and J genes are TRBV28 and TRBJ2-3; TRBD2 matches at 8 bases. Germline V gene lookup returns CDR1 MDHEN and CDR2 SYDVKM. This CDR3 spans 18 amino acids. J lost 0 bases, V lost 4 bases, and 12 bases had no gene match. CDR3 DNA: TGTGCCAGCAGTTCTGGACTAGCCGACGTTCCTAGCACAGATACGCAGTATTTT. Residues: CASSSGLADVPSTDTQYF. Full variable domain (remainder filled in from reference TRBV28 and TRBJ2-3): DVKVTQSSRYLVKRTGEKVFLECVQDMDHENMFWYRQDPGLGLRLIYFSYDVKMKEKGDIPEGYSVSREKKERFSLILESASTNQTSMYLCASSSGLADVPSTDTQYFGPGTRLTVL.

This clone occurred once. V gene TRBV29-1 combines with J gene TRBJ1-1; TRBD1 is a possible D gene (5 bases). The germline V gene encodes CDR1 SQVTM and CDR2 ANQGSEA. This CDR3 comprises 13 residues. V lost 4 bases, J lost 1 base, and 10 bases lay in between. CDR3 region: CSVVVGGNTEAFF. The CDR3 DNA sequence: TGCAGCGTTGTTGTGGGGGGGAACACTGAAGCTTTCTTT.

This clone was seen a single time. The rearrangement uses TRBV2 and TRBJ2-5; TRBD2 matches at 12 bases. CDR1 is SNHLY and CDR2 is FYNNEI in the germline V gene. The CDR3 sequence is 15 residues long. J was trimmed by 4 bases and V by 9 bases; bases with no gene match: 9. In DNA, the CDR3 is TGTGCCAGTTCCGCACTAGCGGGAGGACCAGAGACCCAGTACTTC. Translated, it gives CASSALAGGPETQYF.

V gene TRBV19 combines with J gene TRBJ2-1; TRBD1 matches 9 bases. V trimming: 7 bases; J trimming: 9 bases; junction bases outside the gene matches: 10. The CDR3 extends over 14 amino acids. Germline lookup yields CDR1 LNHDA and CDR2 SQIVND (reference sequence). This CDR3 is CASTGQGKLGEQFF. The CDR3 DNA reads as TGTGCCAGTACCGGACAGGGGAAGCTTGGTGAGCAGTTCTTC.

CDR3 DNA: TGTGCCAGCAGCGTAGCTCCAGGGGGCTTAACTCACTATGGCTACACCTTC. Translating gives CASSVAPGGLTHYGYTF. The V call is TRBV9, the J call TRBJ1-2; TRBD1 matches 8 bases. This CDR3 spans 17 amino acids. After removal of 0 bases from V and 3 bases from J, the junction contained 10 bases not matched to a gene. The germline V gene has CDR1 SGDLS and CDR2 YYNGEE.

The gene calls are TRBV27 and TRBJ2-7; the match to TRBD1 covers 9 bases. The ends lost 1 base at V and 5 bases at J; junction bases unmatched: 9. CDR1 is MNHEY and CDR2 is SMNVEV in the germline V gene (reference sequence). The CDR3 totals 16 residues. The CDR3 DNA sequence: TGTGCCAGCAGTTTATTTACGGGACAGGGACTTGACGAGCAGTACTTC. Its protein is CASSLFTGQGLDEQYF.

The rearrangement joins TRBV9 to TRBJ2-5; the match to TRBD2 covers 11 bases. CDR1 and CDR2 (germline): SGDLS, YYNGEE. Trimming at V came to 0 bases and at J to 4 bases, leaving 5 bases not matched to a gene. This CDR3 has 16 residues. In DNA, the CDR3 is TGTGCCAGCAGCGTAGATAGCGGGGGGGCCGGAGAGACCCAGTACTTC. As protein: CASSVDSGGAGETQYF.

V usage is TRBV4-2 and J usage is TRBJ1-4; D gene uncertain. The CDR3 totals 16 residues. Per the germline V gene, CDR1 is LGHNA and CDR2 is YNFKEQ. With 0 bases removed from V and 3 bases from J, the gap between germline ends came to 11 bases. The CDR3 loop is CASSQDHQSPNEKLFF. In DNA form, the CDR3 reads TGTGCCAGCAGCCAAGACCATCAATCCCCTAATGAAAAACTGTTTTTT.

The J gene is TRBJ1-4, the V gene TRBV27; 10 bases are a match to TRBD1. The CDR3 totals 12 residues. Germline trimming cut 8 bases from V and 7 bases from J; bases unmatched to any gene: 1. Germline V gives CDR1 MNHEY, CDR2 SMNVEV (reference sequence). This CDR3 is CASRTGGEKLFF. In nucleotides, the CDR3 is TGTGCCAGCCGGACAGGGGGTGAAAAACTGTTTTTT.

The chain joins TRBV28 to TRBJ1-2, with TRBD1 identical over 10 bases. Germline V gene lookup returns CDR1 MDHEN and CDR2 SYDVKM. V lost 7 bases and J lost 6; bases outside the gene matches: 5. The length of the CDR3 is 13 residues. CDR3 sequence (DNA): TGTGCCAGCACCCGGACAGGGGGTCATGGCTACACCTTC. Protein: CASTRTGGHGYTF.

The V and J genes are TRBV6-1 and TRBJ1-4; D ambiguous. The V gene lost 2 bases and the J gene lost 0 bases, with 4 bases spanning the gap. The CDR3 is made up of 14 amino acids. Germline CDR1 and CDR2: MNHNS and SASEGT. CDR3 nucleotide sequence: TGTGCCAGCAGTGAACGCGCAACTAATGAAAAACTGTTTTTT. As protein: CASSERATNEKLFF.